This T cell receptor beta chain was sequenced in a study of T cell repertoires in cytomegalovirus infection. Study-level information: From public TCR beta signatures came an indication of both CMV infection and matching HLA type.

On this clonotype itself: Its antigen is as yet unknown.

TCRdb re-analysed the reads in MiXCR, keeping a single row per CDR3 protein. The sample includes 650,000 to 850,000 distinct CDR3 sequences, 25% to 30% seen only once; the top ten take around 13%. V dropped 3 bases and J dropped 8 bases, with 14 bases sitting between them. Germline V gives CDR1 SGHNT, CDR2 YYREEE (reference sequence). The CDR3 has 13 residues. Sequencing used cultured CD8+ T cells from PBMCs, obtained from culture after CMV antigen stimulation. The J gene is TRBJ1-2, the V gene TRBV5-4, with a weak D call TRBD1 (6 bases). This clonotype was obtained from a human donor in good health (CMV status not recorded). Some clones in this sample may be carry-over from other donors' samples. The CDR3 DNA sequence: TGTGCCAGCAGCTGGAGTACAGGGAACGGCTACACCTTC. Protein sequence: CASSWSTGNGYTF.